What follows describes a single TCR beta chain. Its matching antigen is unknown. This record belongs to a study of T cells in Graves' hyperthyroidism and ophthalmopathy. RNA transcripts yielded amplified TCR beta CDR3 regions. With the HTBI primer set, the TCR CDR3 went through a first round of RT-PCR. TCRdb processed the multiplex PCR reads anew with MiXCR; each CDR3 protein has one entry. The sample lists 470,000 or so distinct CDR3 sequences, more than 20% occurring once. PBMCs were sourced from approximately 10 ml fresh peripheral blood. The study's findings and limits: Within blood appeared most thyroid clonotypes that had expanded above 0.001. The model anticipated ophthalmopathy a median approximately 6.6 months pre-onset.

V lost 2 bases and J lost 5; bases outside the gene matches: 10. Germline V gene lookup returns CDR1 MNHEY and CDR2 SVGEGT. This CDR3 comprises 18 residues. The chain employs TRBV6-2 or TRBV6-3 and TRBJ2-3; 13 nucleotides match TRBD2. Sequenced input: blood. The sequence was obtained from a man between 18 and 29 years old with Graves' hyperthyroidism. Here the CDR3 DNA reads TGTGCCAGCAGTTACACCCCCCGACTAGCGGGGGGCGTAGATACGCAGTATTTT. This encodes CASSYTPRLAGGVDTQYF.